The clone carrying this TCR beta chain was found many times. Orbital computed tomography, thyroid ultrasound, serum thyroxine and TRAb, and clinical symptoms together informed the diagnoses. These data come from a study of T cells in Graves' hyperthyroidism and ophthalmopathy. TCR beta CDR3 regions were amplified from RNA transcripts. Initially, a first-round RT-PCR of the TCR CDR3 employed the HTBI primer set. Using its own MiXCR run on the multiplex PCR reads, TCRdb lists one record per CDR3 protein. The sample has around 600,000 distinct CDR3 sequences, roughly 15% seen once. Germline CDR1 SGHRS, CDR2 YFSETQ. Germline trimming cut 0 bases from V and 6 bases from J; bases unmatched to any gene: 10. The CDR3 loop spans 16 amino acids.

This TCR derives from a woman aged 40 to 50 with Graves' ophthalmopathy. The specimen sequenced was blood. V and J are TRBV5-1 and TRBJ2-7; the match to TRBD1 covers 9 bases. CDR3 loop: CASSLGTGTGTSEQYF. For the CDR3, the DNA is TGCGCCAGCAGCTTGGGAACCGGGACAGGGACTTCCGAGCAGTACTTC.